The present entry profiles one TCR beta chain with its context. Antigen unknown. The data stem from a study of OX40 agonist ivuxolimab in advanced cancers. Overall study findings and caveats: Clones of CD4+ and CD8+ blood T cells grew by week 6 at doses of 0.1 to 3.0 mg/kg. Determination of antigen specificity was not performed for the expanded peripheral T cells.

Germline CDR1 WNHNN, CDR2 SYGVQD (reference sequence). CDR3 size: 13 residues. The V segment lost 5 bases and the J segment 5 bases; nucleotides outside the gene matches: 4. Using immunoSEQ multiplex PCR, the repertoire was profiled, and TCRdb retains in-frame clones only, with some absent. This sample yields 55,000 to 75,000 clones, of which approximately 89% are seen a single time; less than 2.5% belongs to the top ten. The source was CD4+ or CD8+ T cells sorted from blood, collected in a trial of the OX40 agonist ivuxolimab. The chain is built from TRBV10-1 and TRBJ1-2; 8 nucleotides align to TRBD1. The sequence was obtained from an adult with an advanced solid tumor such as melanoma, head and neck, liver or kidney cancer. CDR3 residues: CASSTTGGYGYTF. CDR3 in DNA: TGCGCCAGCAGTACAACAGGGGGATATGGCTACACCTTC.